One and the same sample provided the 24 T cell receptor beta chains below, sequenced in a study of blood T cell repertoires in COVID-19. The assay was immunoSEQ multiplex PCR, and TCRdb's table has in-frame clones only and misses some. The repertoire holds about 200,000 clones, with 86% as singletons. Sequencing was carried out using peripheral blood. The source of these receptors is a man aged 25-45 years who had recovered from COVID-19.

V and J are TRBV7-9 and TRBJ2-3, with TRBD2 matching over 8 bases. Germline CDR1 and CDR2: SEHNR and FQNEAQ (reference sequence). V was clipped by 3 bases and J by 9 bases; unmatched bases: 8. This CDR3 comprises 14 residues. The CDR3 nucleotides read TGTGCCAGCAGCTTTGCGAGCGGGGGTTGGACGCAGTATTTT. Protein sequence: CASSFASGGWTQYF.

The V and J genes are TRBV19 and TRBJ2-7, with D tentatively TRBD1 (6 bases). The CDR3 runs to 16 residues. V gave up 3 bases and J gave up 7 bases, with 22 bases separating them. CDR1 LNHDA and CDR2 SQIVND come from the germline V gene (reference sequence). Written as DNA, the CDR3 is TGTGCCAGTAGTATTGGGCTCGGGACACTCCTTCGGGAGCAGTACTTC. This translates into CASSIGLGTLLREQYF.

This clone has only a few counts. The chain carries TRBV19 and TRBJ2-5; D gene uncertain. Trimming took off 3 bases at V and 5 bases at J, with 7 bases between the two ends. The CDR3 consists of 12 residues. Germline loops: CDR1 LNHDA, CDR2 SQIVND (reference sequence). Here the CDR3 reads CASSMRGETQYF. For the CDR3, the DNA is TGTGCCAGTAGTATGCGAGGCGAGACCCAGTACTTC. Complete variable domain (other parts from reference TRBV19 and TRBJ2-5): DGGITQSPKYLFRKEGQNVTLSCEQNLNHDAMYWYRQDPGQGLRLIYYSQIVNDFQKGDIAEGYSVSREKKESFPLTVTSAQKNPTAFYLCASSMRGETQYFGPGTRLLVL.

The V call is TRBV28, the J call TRBJ1-2; D gene ambiguous. Germline CDR1 is MDHEN and CDR2 is SYDVKM. The length of the CDR3 is 12 residues. Trimming pared 7 bases from V and 5 bases from J, leaving 11 bases between. CDR3 protein: CASTIPGYGYTF. The CDR3 region has the DNA TGTGCCAGCACCATACCGGGATATGGCTACACCTTC.

V gene TRBV10-3 combines with J gene TRBJ2-5; 11 nucleotides align to TRBD1. Per the germline V gene, CDR1 is ENHRY and CDR2 is SYGVKD. V trimming: 5 bases; J trimming: 4 bases; junction bases outside the gene matches: 3. The CDR3 runs 14 residues. The CDR3 bases are TGTGCCATCAGTTTTGGGACAGGGGGAGAGACCCAGTACTTC. The encoded protein is CAISFGTGGETQYF.

The chain combines TRBV19 with TRBJ1-1, with 7 bases identical to TRBD1. CDR1 and CDR2 (germline): LNHDA, SQIVND (reference sequence). V gave up 3 bases and J gave up 8 bases; unmatched junction bases: 0. CDR3 length: 11 residues. The CDR3 spells CASSMGQEAFF. The CDR3 DNA is TGTGCCAGTAGTATGGGACAGGAAGCTTTCTTT.

The V and J genes are TRBV27 and TRBJ2-7; a weak D match, TRBD2 (5 bases). The V end was cut by 8 bases, the J end by 0 bases, with 11 bases between. Germline assignment: CDR1 MNHEY and CDR2 SMNVEV (reference sequence). This CDR3 contains 13 residues. In DNA form, the CDR3 reads TGTGCCAGCGGGGAGAAGGTCTCCTACGAGCAGTACTTC. This codes for CASGEKVSYEQYF.

The chain is built from TRBV10-3 and TRBJ1-6; the match to TRBD1 covers 7 bases. The CDR3 has 15 amino acids. Germline assignment: CDR1 ENHRY and CDR2 SYGVKD. Trimming cost V 5 bases and J 6 bases; bases outside gene matches: 7. The CDR3 DNA is TGTGCCATCAGTTTCGACAGGGACGGTAATTCACCCCTCCACTTT. Protein: CAISFDRDGNSPLHF.

The V gene is TRBV11-2, the J gene TRBJ1-1, with a tentative D call TRBD1 (5 bases). Germline V gives CDR1 SGHAT, CDR2 FQNNGV. CDR3 size: 16 residues. Trimming removed 5 bases from V and 5 bases from J, with 21 bases in between. The CDR3 DNA follows: TGTGCCAGCAGCCCAGCCGGGGGAAGACTGGGGACTGAAGCTTTCTTT. This sequence encodes CASSPAGGRLGTEAFF.

The V and J genes are TRBV6-5 and TRBJ1-5; D might be TRBD1 (5 bases). CDR1 and CDR2 (germline): MNHEY, SVGAGI. V dropped 4 bases and J dropped 3 bases, with 13 bases sitting between them. The CDR3 loop spans 15 amino acids. CDR3 bases: TGTGCCAGCAGTTCCCGCCCCAGGGTCAATCAGCCCCAGCATTTT. Residues: CASSSRPRVNQPQHF.

The J gene is TRBJ1-3, the V gene TRBV5-5; 7 bases match TRBD1. The V and J ends lost 0 bases and 4 bases, in that order; junction bases with no gene match: 10. The CDR3 loop spans 17 amino acids. Germline V gives CDR1 SGHKS, CDR2 YYEKEE (reference sequence). CDR3: CASSLAWTQGSGNTIYF. The CDR3 nucleotides are TGTGCCAGCAGCTTGGCTTGGACACAGGGGTCCGGAAACACCATATATTTT.

The V call is TRBV5-6, the J call TRBJ1-1; 9 bases align to TRBD1. J gave up 5 bases and V 4 bases, and 9 bases lay outside the gene matches. There are 15 residues in the CDR3. Germline V gene data show CDR1 as SGHDT and CDR2 as YYEEEE. CDR3 nucleotide sequence: TGTGCCAGCAGCCCAGGACAGGGGCTTCGGACTGAAGCTTTCTTT. Protein: CASSPGQGLRTEAFF.

J is TRBJ2-7 and V is TRBV6-5; unclear D gene. This CDR3 is 10 amino acids long. V was cut by 8 bases and J by 2 bases, with 4 bases left in between. Germline lookup yields CDR1 MNHEY and CDR2 SVGAGI. CDR3 DNA: TGTGCCAGCGGGCCCTACGAGCAGTACTTC. Translating it yields CASGPYEQYF.

V and J are TRBV5-1 and TRBJ2-3; 8 nucleotides align to TRBD1. V trimming: 4 bases; J trimming: 1 base; junction bases outside the gene matches: 2. The CDR3 runs to 14 residues. CDR1 SGHRS and CDR2 YFSETQ come from the germline V gene. The chain's CDR3 is CASSMGQGTDTQYF. The CDR3 DNA sequence: TGCGCCAGCAGCATGGGACAGGGCACAGATACGCAGTATTTT.

A single count supports this clone. This chain joins TRBV15 and TRBJ1-2; D not resolved. Trimming shortened V by 1 base and J by 2 bases, and 11 bases separated the two germline ends. Germline lookup yields CDR1 LNHNV and CDR2 YYDKDF (reference sequence). The CDR3 is 15 amino acids. The DNA of the CDR3 is TGTGCCACCAGCAGAGGGGTTGGAGGAAACTATGGCTACACCTTC. Encoded protein: CATSRGVGGNYGYTF.

The chain uses TRBV10-3 and TRBJ2-3; 10 bases align to TRBD2. Germline V gene sequence: CDR1 ENHRY, CDR2 SYGVKD. V was pared by 3 bases and J by 5 bases, with 5 bases of the junction left unmatched. The CDR3 length is 15 residues. The CDR3, as DNA: TGTGCCATCAGTGACGAGCGGGGGGGCTTAGATACGCAGTATTTT. Its translation is CAISDERGGLDTQYF.

A few counts support this clone. The chain links TRBV6-2 or TRBV6-3 to TRBJ2-6, with TRBD2 as a possible D gene (7 bases). The germline V and J ends were trimmed by 2 bases and 1 base, with 9 bases remaining between them. The CDR3 runs 16 residues. CDR1 is MNHEY, CDR2 SVGEGT, per germline. The CDR3 nucleotides are TGTGCCAGCAGTTACAAGGGGGGGTCTGGGGCCAACGTCCTGACTTTC. Amino acids: CASSYKGGSGANVLTF.

V gene TRBV5-4 combines with J gene TRBJ2-4, with 8 bases lining up with TRBD1. The V gene's germline CDR1 is SGHNT and CDR2 YYREEE (reference sequence). V shed 4 bases, J shed 3 bases, and the junction held 12 bases outside the gene matches. The CDR3 consists of 17 residues. CDR3 sequence reads: CASSGYRDRRDKNIQYF. CDR3 coding DNA: TGTGCCAGCAGCGGCTACCGGGACAGGAGGGACAAAAACATTCAGTACTTC.

Details on this clone: This sample also contains other DNA sequences that code for the same CDR3. V and J are TRBV10-3 and TRBJ1-5; D ambiguous. V lost 5 bases and J lost 2, with 13 bases in between. The CDR3 loop spans 15 amino acids. Germline V gives CDR1 ENHRY, CDR2 SYGVKD. The CDR3 DNA reads TGTGCCATCAGTAGAGGAGGTGGTGGCAATCAGCCCCAGCATTTT. Translation: CAISRGGGGNQPQHF.

The chain recombines TRBV6-5 with TRBJ2-5; 9 bases are shared with TRBD2. The J segment lost 4 bases and the V segment lost 5 bases, leaving 5 bases of the junction unmatched. The CDR3 has 14 amino acids. Germline V gene lookup returns CDR1 MNHEY and CDR2 SVGAGI. The CDR3 DNA reads as TGTGCCAGCAGTAAGAATAGCGGGGGAGAGACCCAGTACTTC. It codes for CASSKNSGGETQYF.

V is TRBV4-3 and J is TRBJ2-3; TRBD1 agrees at 10 bases. The germline CDR1 and CDR2 sequences are LGHNA and YSLEER. V shed 1 base, J shed 2 bases, and the junction held 9 bases outside the gene matches. The CDR3 runs 18 residues. This CDR3 is CASSQGDRGYSYTDTQYF. DNA for the CDR3: TGCGCCAGCAGCCAAGGGGACAGGGGTTACTCTTACACAGATACGCAGTATTTT.

This clone showed up just once. The V and J genes are TRBV7-4 and TRBJ2-3; no clear D gene. V was shortened by 4 bases and J by 0 bases, with 11 bases between the two germline ends. CDR1 is SGHVT and CDR2 is SQSDAQ in the germline V gene. This CDR3 is built from 15 residues. CDR3 sequence (DNA): TGTGCCAGCAGCTCTAAATGGCGGAGCACAGATACGCAGTATTTT. It translates to CASSSKWRSTDTQYF.

The chain links TRBV3-1 (or the pseudogene TRBV3-2) to TRBJ2-3; no firm D call. Trimming took 5 bases from V and 5 from J, leaving 5 bases between them. The germline V gene encodes CDR1 LGHDT and CDR2 YNNKEL (reference sequence). This CDR3 spans 11 amino acids. The CDR3 sequence: CASSNRDTQYF. The CDR3 DNA reads TGTGCCAGCAGCAATAGAGATACGCAGTATTTT.

This clone was observed once. This chain links TRBV5-1 with TRBJ1-1; D is undetermined. Germline CDR1 reads SGHRS; CDR2 reads YFSETQ. The V gene lost 0 bases and the J gene lost 3 bases, with 9 bases spanning the gap. The CDR3 is 14 residues long. CDR3 protein: CASSLETVDTEAFF. The CDR3 coding sequence is TGCGCCAGCAGCTTGGAAACTGTTGACACTGAAGCTTTCTTT.